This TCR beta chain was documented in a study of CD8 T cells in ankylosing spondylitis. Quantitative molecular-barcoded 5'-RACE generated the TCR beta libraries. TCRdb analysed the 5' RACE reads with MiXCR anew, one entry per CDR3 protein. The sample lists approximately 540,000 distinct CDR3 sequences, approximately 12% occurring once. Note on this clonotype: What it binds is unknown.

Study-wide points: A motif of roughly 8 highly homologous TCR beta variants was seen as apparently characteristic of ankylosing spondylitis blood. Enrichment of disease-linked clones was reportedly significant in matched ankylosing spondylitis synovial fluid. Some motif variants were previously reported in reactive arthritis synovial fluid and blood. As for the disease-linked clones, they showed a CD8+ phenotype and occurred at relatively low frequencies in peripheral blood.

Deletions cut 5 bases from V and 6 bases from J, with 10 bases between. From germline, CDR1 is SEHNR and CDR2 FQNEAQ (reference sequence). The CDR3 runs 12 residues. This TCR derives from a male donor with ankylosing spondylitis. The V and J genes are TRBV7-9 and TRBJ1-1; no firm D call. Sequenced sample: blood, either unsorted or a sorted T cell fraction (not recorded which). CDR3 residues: CASSPTTAEAFF. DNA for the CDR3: TGTGCCAGCAGCCCTACGACGGCTGAAGCTTTCTTT.